This T cell receptor beta chain was observed in a study of human T cells and chemical hapten exposure. Study outcomes and limitations: The number of TCRs over 1 in 1000 frequency stayed unchanged after DPC.

Time point denoted: patch test 1, 2 weeks after DPC sensitization. The treatment is: therapeutic diphenylcyclopropenone sensitization with weekly scalp DPC. To note about this clonotype: The target antigen is unknown.

TCRdb recomputed calls from the RACE reads with MiXCR, one row per CDR3 protein. The table records 75,000 to 90,000 distinct CDR3 sequences, about 11% of them present only once. The sample in question was whole blood, obtained in connection with sensitization to the hapten diphenylcyclopropenone (DPC). This TCR came from a woman aged 60-75 years with alopecia areata. Some clones in this sample may be carry-over from other donors' samples.

CDR3 sequence (DNA): TGTGCCAGCAGTTTTTTTATGGGTTCACCCCTCCACTTT. It is translated as CASSFFMGSPLHF. This chain links TRBV27 with TRBJ1-6; D uncertain. Germline CDR1 is MNHEY and CDR2 is SMNVEV (reference sequence). This CDR3 is built from 13 residues. V was shortened by 3 bases and J by 9 bases, with 9 bases between the two germline ends.